This TCR beta chain came from a study of control samples from healthy donors and cancer patients. Between the trimmed V and J ends, which lost 5 bases and 2 bases, there was a span of 13 bases. Germline values: CDR1 SGHNT, CDR2 YYREEE (reference sequence). This CDR3 has 14 residues. Produced via immunoSEQ multiplex PCR; TCRdb's table is partial and in-frame only. Among under 150,000 clones listed, approximately 90% were seen once. The TCR was taken from a woman between 65 and 79 years old in good health. J is TRBJ1-1 and V is TRBV5-4; D not certain. The specimen sequenced was blood. The CDR3 DNA follows: TGTGCCAGCAGTAGAGGGTCCCGAAACACTGAAGCTTTCTTT. Encoded protein: CASSRGSRNTEAFF.